This TCR beta chain was recovered during a study of cytomegalovirus exposure and HLA in healthy donors. As for the study in general: A subsequent analysis reported that the 95 to 150 validation repertoires were produced on the same platform that had also been used for the 550 to 750 first-cohort repertoires. Study-wide points: Some TCR beta chains (more than 150 of them) were listed as cytomegalovirus-associated. As confirmed in vitro, a few CMV-associated chains were specific for CMV antigens.

The trim removed 1 base at V and 10 bases at J, leaving 12 bases unmatched. In germline, CDR1 is MGHRA, CDR2 YSYEKL. The CDR3 is 16 amino acids. Method: immunoSEQ multiplex PCR; TCRdb's copy keeps in-frame clones and lacks some. Among approximately 80,000 clones listed, approximately 94% were seen once. To note about this clone: The antigen is unknown.

The sequence was obtained from a woman in her twenties or thirties in good health and CMV-seronegative. V and J are TRBV4-1 and TRBJ2-1, with TRBD2 matching over 8 bases. The sequenced material came from PBMCs. CDR3 bases: TGCGCCAGCAGCCAAGTTTTGACTAGCGCGGGGCTAGAGCAGTTCTTC. Its protein is CASSQVLTSAGLEQFF.